This T cell receptor (beta chain) was sequenced in a study of control samples from healthy donors and cancer patients. V was clipped by 6 bases and J by 8 bases, with 17 bases between them. The CDR3 consists of 14 residues. The V gene's germline CDR1 is LNHNV and CDR2 YYDKDF (reference sequence). TCRdb keeps only in-frame clones here, not all; method: immunoSEQ multiplex PCR. The sample consists of 70,000 to 85,000 clones, 84% of them appearing once. The sequenced material came from PBMCs. This clonotype was obtained from a man between 60 and 75 years old with head and neck cancer. The chain recombines TRBV15 with TRBJ2-1; D not certain. The CDR3 DNA follows: TGTGCCACCAGTACCCGGACCACGGGCCATGAGCAGTTCTTC. Translation gives CATSTRTTGHEQFF.